This T cell receptor beta chain emerged from a study of T cells in Graves' hyperthyroidism and ophthalmopathy. What was amplified from RNA transcripts were TCR beta CDR3 regions. A first-round RT-PCR of the TCR CDR3 used the HTBI primer set. MiXCR was run by TCRdb on the multiplex PCR reads, yielding one entry per CDR3 protein. In the table there are 360,000 or so distinct CDR3 sequences, 13% to 15% of which are singletons. Germline lookup yields CDR1 MGHRA and CDR2 YSYEKL. Deletions cut 0 bases from V and 5 bases from J, with 6 bases between. The CDR3 extends over 13 amino acids. This clonotype was picked up many times.

This chain connects TRBV4-1 to TRBJ2-3, with D perhaps TRBD2 (5 bases). The sequenced sample consisted of blood. The TCR sequence derives from a woman aged 55-69 years with Graves' ophthalmopathy. The CDR3 spells CASSQDEGDTQYF. The DNA of the CDR3 is TGCGCCAGCAGCCAAGATGAGGGAGATACGCAGTATTTT.